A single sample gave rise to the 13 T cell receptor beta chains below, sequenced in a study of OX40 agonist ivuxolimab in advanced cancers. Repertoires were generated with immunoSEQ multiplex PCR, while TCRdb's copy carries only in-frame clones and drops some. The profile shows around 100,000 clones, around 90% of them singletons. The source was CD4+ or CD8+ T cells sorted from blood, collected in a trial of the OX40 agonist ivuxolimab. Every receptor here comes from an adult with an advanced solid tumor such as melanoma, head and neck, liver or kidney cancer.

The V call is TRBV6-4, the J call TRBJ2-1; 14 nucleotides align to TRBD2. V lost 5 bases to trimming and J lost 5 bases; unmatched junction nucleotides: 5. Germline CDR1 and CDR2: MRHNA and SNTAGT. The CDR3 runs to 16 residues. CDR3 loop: CASSRLAGGPHNEQFF. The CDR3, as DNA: TGTGCCAGCAGTAGACTAGCGGGAGGGCCCCACAATGAGCAGTTCTTC.

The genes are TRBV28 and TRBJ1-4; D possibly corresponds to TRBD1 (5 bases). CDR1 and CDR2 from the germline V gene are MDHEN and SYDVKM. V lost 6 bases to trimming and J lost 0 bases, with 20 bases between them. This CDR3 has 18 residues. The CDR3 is CASSPGQGRGATNEKLFF. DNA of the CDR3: TGTGCCAGCAGCCCGGGGCAGGGTAGAGGGGCAACTAATGAAAAACTGTTTTTT.

The CDR3 region has the DNA TGTGCCAGCAGTAGTACACGGGGGATTTCCTACGAGCAGTACTTC. Amino acid sequence: CASSSTRGISYEQYF. The genes are TRBV28 and TRBJ2-7, with a tentative D call TRBD2 (6 bases). V was shortened by 5 bases and J by 1 base, with 15 bases between the two germline ends. There are 15 residues in the CDR3. Germline CDR1 and CDR2: MDHEN and SYDVKM.

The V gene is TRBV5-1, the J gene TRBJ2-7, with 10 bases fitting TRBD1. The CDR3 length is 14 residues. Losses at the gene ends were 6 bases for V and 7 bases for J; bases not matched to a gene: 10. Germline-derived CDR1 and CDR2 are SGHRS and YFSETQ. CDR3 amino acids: CASTWTGGSSEQYF. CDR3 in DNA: TGCGCCAGCACCTGGACAGGGGGATCCTCTGAGCAGTACTTC.

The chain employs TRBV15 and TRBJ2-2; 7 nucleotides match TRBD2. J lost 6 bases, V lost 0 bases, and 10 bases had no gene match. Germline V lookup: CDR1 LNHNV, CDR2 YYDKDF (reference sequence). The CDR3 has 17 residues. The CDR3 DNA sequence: TGTGCCACCAGCAGAGATCTGGCGGGAGAATTCGCCGGGGAGCTGTTTTTT. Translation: CATSRDLAGEFAGELFF.

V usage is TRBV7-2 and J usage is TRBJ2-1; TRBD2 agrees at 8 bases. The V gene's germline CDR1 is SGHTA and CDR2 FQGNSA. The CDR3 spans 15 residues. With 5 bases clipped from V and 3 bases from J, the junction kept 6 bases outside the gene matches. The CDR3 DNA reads TGTGCCAGCAGCAAAACTAGCGGAAACTACAATGAGCAGTTCTTC. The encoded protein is CASSKTSGNYNEQFF.

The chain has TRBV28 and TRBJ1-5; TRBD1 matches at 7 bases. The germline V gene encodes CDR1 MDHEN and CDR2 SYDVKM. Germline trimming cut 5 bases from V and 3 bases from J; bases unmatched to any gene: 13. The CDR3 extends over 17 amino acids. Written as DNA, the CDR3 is TGTGCCAGCAGTCGGCAGCGGGACAGTCATTTCAATCAGCCCCAGCATTTT. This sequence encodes CASSRQRDSHFNQPQHF.

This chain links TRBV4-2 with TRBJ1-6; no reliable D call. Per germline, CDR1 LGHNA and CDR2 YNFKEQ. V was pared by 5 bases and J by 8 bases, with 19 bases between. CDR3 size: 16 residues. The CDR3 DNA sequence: TGTGCCAGCAGCTACTCAGGAAGGTCCTCAGATTCACCCCTCCACTTT. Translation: CASSYSGRSSDSPLHF.

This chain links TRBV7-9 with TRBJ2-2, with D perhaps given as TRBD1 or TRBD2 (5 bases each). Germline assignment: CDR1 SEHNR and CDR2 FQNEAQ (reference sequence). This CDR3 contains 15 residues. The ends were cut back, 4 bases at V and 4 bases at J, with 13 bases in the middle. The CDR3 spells CASSSEAGSTGELFF. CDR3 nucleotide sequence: TGTGCCAGCAGCTCCGAGGCAGGGAGCACCGGGGAGCTGTTTTTT.

As DNA, the CDR3 is TGCGCCAGCAGCTTAGCGCAGGGAGCCTACGAGCAGTACTTC. This codes for CASSLAQGAYEQYF. This chain connects TRBV5-1 to TRBJ2-7; D possibly matches TRBD1 or TRBD2 (5 bases each). Germline CDR1 SGHRS, CDR2 YFSETQ. Trimming took off 2 bases at V and 2 bases at J, with 11 bases between the two ends. The CDR3 is made up of 14 amino acids.

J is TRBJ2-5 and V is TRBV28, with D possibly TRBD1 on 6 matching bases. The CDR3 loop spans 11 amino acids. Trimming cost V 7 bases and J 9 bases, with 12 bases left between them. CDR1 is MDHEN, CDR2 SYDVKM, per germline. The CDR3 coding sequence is TGTGCCAGCACCGACAGGAGTTCCCAGTACTTC. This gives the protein CASTDRSSQYF.

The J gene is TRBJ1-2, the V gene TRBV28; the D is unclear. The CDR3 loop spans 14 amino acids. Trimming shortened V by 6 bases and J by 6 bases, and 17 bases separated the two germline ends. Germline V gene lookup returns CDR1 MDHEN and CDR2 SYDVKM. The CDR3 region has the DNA TGTGCCAGCAGCACACCGGGCAGAGCAGATGGCTACACCTTC. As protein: CASSTPGRADGYTF.

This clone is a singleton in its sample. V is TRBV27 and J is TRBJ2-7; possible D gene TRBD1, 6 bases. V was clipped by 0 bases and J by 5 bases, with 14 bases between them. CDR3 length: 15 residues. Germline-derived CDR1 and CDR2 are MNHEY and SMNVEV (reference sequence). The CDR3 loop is CASSLSLGAMNEQYF. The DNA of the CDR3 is TGTGCCAGCAGTTTATCGTTGGGGGCAATGAACGAGCAGTACTTC.